These 30 T cell receptor beta chains were all obtained from the same sample, sequenced in a study of graft-versus-host responses after intestinal transplantation. Sequencing used immunoSEQ multiplex PCR; TCRdb keeps in-frame clones, though not all of them. Of 50,000 to 75,000 clones in the sample, 90% to 95% were seen once. Their antigens are not known. The sample here was unstimulated CD8+ T cells sorted from spleen or lymph node cells, taken before transplant. The receptors derive from a human donor who was the organ donor for an intestinal transplant.

The V call is TRBV4-2, the J call TRBJ2-7; 7 nucleotides match TRBD1. The germline CDR1 and CDR2 sequences are LGHNA and YNFKEQ. The CDR3 is 16 residues long. With V trimmed by 0 bases and J by 0 bases, 5 bases remained unmatched. CDR3 sequence reads: CASSQDGTANSYEQYF. The CDR3 nucleotides are TGTGCCAGCAGCCAAGACGGGACAGCAAACTCCTACGAGCAGTACTTC.

The CDR3 here is CASSRILGEGQETQYF. As DNA, the CDR3 is TGTGCCAGCAGCCGCATCTTGGGGGAGGGCCAAGAGACCCAGTACTTC. The rearrangement joins TRBV7-8 to TRBJ2-5; TRBD2 agrees at 7 bases. The V and J ends lost 5 bases and 1 base, in that order; junction bases with no gene match: 10. Germline CDR1 is SGHVS and CDR2 is FQNEAQ. The CDR3 totals 16 residues.

V gene TRBV9 combines with J gene TRBJ1-2; 11 bases are shared with TRBD1. This CDR3 region has 15 residues. Germline values: CDR1 SGDLS, CDR2 YYNGEE. V shed 7 bases and J 7 bases; nucleotides not matched to a gene: 12. The CDR3 here is CASGTGGTGGGGYTF. In DNA, the CDR3 is TGTGCCAGCGGGACAGGAGGGACAGGGGGTGGTGGCTACACCTTC.

DNA for the CDR3: TGTGCCAGTAGAGGATCAGGGGGCCGAACTGAAGCTTTCTTT. This gives the protein CASRGSGGRTEAFF. The V gene is TRBV19, the J gene TRBJ1-1, with 8 bases fitting TRBD1. V shed 6 bases, J shed 5 bases, and the junction held 8 bases outside the gene matches. From germline, CDR1 is LNHDA and CDR2 SQIVND (reference sequence). The CDR3 length is 14 residues.

The gene calls are TRBV7-4 and TRBJ2-7; D uncertain. Trimming left V 9 bases short and J 6 bases short, with 6 bases between. Germline V CDR1 and CDR2: SGHVT, SQSDAQ. The CDR3 runs 9 residues. CDR3 in DNA: TGTGCCAGGGCCCCCGAGCAGTACTTC. This gives the protein CARAPEQYF.

This chain uses TRBV29-1 with TRBJ2-7; 14 nucleotides align to TRBD2. Germline-derived CDR1 and CDR2 are SQVTM and ANQGSEA. The CDR3 contains 15 residues. V shed 4 bases, J shed 0 bases, and the junction held 2 bases outside the gene matches. The CDR3 sequence: CSVVGTSGSSYEQYF. The CDR3 nucleotides read TGCAGCGTTGTCGGGACTAGCGGGAGCTCCTACGAGCAGTACTTC.

This chain connects TRBV5-1 to TRBJ2-3, with a tentative D call TRBD1 (6 bases). V lost 0 bases to trimming and J lost 4 bases, with 18 bases between them. The CDR3 covers 17 residues. Germline values: CDR1 SGHRS, CDR2 YFSETQ. The CDR3 nucleotides read TGCGCCAGCAGCTTGGACCCCAGGGGCTACCGCGCAGATACGCAGTATTTT. Translation gives CASSLDPRGYRADTQYF.

The chain is built from TRBV7-2 and TRBJ1-4; unclear D gene. Germline V CDR1 and CDR2: SGHTA, FQGNSA. Trimming pared 1 base from V and 8 bases from J, leaving 8 bases between. The CDR3 totals 13 residues. The CDR3 DNA sequence: TGTGCCAGCAGCTTAGTTGGGGAGGAAAAACTGTTTTTT. Protein: CASSLVGEEKLFF.

CDR3 nucleotides: TGTGCCAGCAGCTTCCACCGGACAGGCATTGACGGGGAGCTGTTTTTT. This codes for CASSFHRTGIDGELFF. The chain uses TRBV7-8 and TRBJ2-2, with 7 bases that match TRBD1. The V and J ends lost 3 bases and 7 bases, in that order; junction bases with no gene match: 11. The length of the CDR3 is 16 residues. Germline lookup yields CDR1 SGHVS and CDR2 FQNEAQ.

V is TRBV28 and J is TRBJ2-2, with TRBD2 identical over 9 bases. Germline CDR1 and CDR2: MDHEN and SYDVKM. The CDR3 sequence is 19 residues long. V gave up 2 bases and J gave up 3 bases; unmatched junction bases: 13. CDR3 nucleotide sequence: TGTGCCAGCAGTTTAAACGAGCCGGGGACTAGCCTAGACACCGGGGAGCTGTTTTTT. It is translated as CASSLNEPGTSLDTGELFF.

This chain connects TRBV5-6 to TRBJ2-7; no clear D. Trimming cost V 0 bases and J 5 bases, with 6 bases left between them. CDR3 length equals 12 residues. Germline CDR1 reads SGHDT; CDR2 reads YYEEEE. CDR3 nucleotides: TGTGCCAGCAGCTTGGGCCGCGACGAGCAGTACTTC. Its translation is CASSLGRDEQYF.

The chain combines TRBV9 with TRBJ2-6; D is perhaps TRBD2 (5 bases). This CDR3 has 17 amino acids. V lost 4 bases and J lost 0, with 14 bases in between. The germline CDR1 and CDR2 sequences are SGDLS and YYNGEE. The DNA for the CDR3 is TGTGCCAGCAGCCCGGGATGGGAGCCCTCTGGGGCCAACGTCCTGACTTTC. Translating it yields CASSPGWEPSGANVLTF.

The CDR3 nucleotides are TGTGCCAGCAGTGTGGCGGGAGCCTCCTACGAGCAGTACTTC. It is translated as CASSVAGASYEQYF. The rearrangement joins TRBV2 to TRBJ2-7; 7 nucleotides line up with TRBD2. This CDR3 region has 14 residues. Unmatched junction bases numbered 3, after V lost 4 bases and J lost 0 bases. Germline V CDR1 and CDR2: SNHLY, FYNNEI.

The chain carries TRBV6-5 and TRBJ1-1; D gene unclear. Germline V gene lookup returns CDR1 MNHEY and CDR2 SVGAGI. This CDR3 contains 15 residues. Trimming pared 5 bases from V and 4 bases from J, leaving 17 bases between. CDR3 bases: TGTGCCAGCAGTAACGGGTTGGCCAAAGGCACTGAAGCTTTCTTT. It codes for CASSNGLAKGTEAFF.

The chain links TRBV14 to TRBJ2-7, with 9 nucleotides matching TRBD1. The CDR3 runs to 16 residues. The germline V gene encodes CDR1 SGHDN and CDR2 FVKESK. V lost 4 bases, J lost 0 bases, and 7 bases stayed unmatched. The CDR3 bases are TGTGCCAGCAGCCCTTTTGGGACAGGGATCTCCTACGAGCAGTACTTC. This sequence encodes CASSPFGTGISYEQYF.

This clone was seen a single time. V and J are TRBV10-1 and TRBJ2-7; 9 positions match TRBD1. Germline V gene lookup returns CDR1 WNHNN and CDR2 SYGVQD (reference sequence). The trim removed 3 bases at V and 4 bases at J, leaving 4 bases unmatched. This CDR3 region has 14 residues. The CDR3 nucleotides read TGCGCCAGCAGTGAAACAGGGGGCGCGTACGAGCAGTACTTC. It specifies CASSETGGAYEQYF.

The rearrangement links TRBV6-5 to TRBJ2-5; D perhaps matches TRBD1 (6 bases). Looked up from germline, CDR1 is MNHEY and CDR2 is SVGAGI. The CDR3 is made up of 12 amino acids. V gave up 6 bases and J gave up 3 bases, with 8 bases separating them. In DNA form, the CDR3 reads TGTGCCAGCAGCTGGGACAAAGAGACCCAGTACTTC. Translated: CASSWDKETQYF.

The chain uses TRBV19 and TRBJ2-7, with D perhaps TRBD2 (6 bases). The germline gives CDR1 LNHDA, CDR2 SQIVND (reference sequence). The CDR3 consists of 13 residues. Trimming took 1 base from V and 5 from J, leaving 9 bases between them. In DNA, the CDR3 is TGTGCCAGTAGTATAGCTGGAGGGAACGAGCAGTACTTC. It specifies CASSIAGGNEQYF.

This chain uses TRBV7-2 with TRBJ1-3; D is possibly TRBD1 (5 bases). The CDR3 runs to 15 residues. Germline V gene data show CDR1 as SGHTA and CDR2 as FQGNSA. Between the trimmed V and J ends, which lost 3 bases and 0 bases, there was a span of 9 bases. CDR3 sequence reads: CASSFTGYSGNTIYF. CDR3 coding DNA: TGTGCCAGCAGCTTTACAGGTTACTCTGGAAACACCATATATTTT.

The rearrangement links TRBV2 to TRBJ2-7, with 7 bases aligning to TRBD1. This CDR3 is built from 14 residues. Germline trimming cut 0 bases from V and 3 bases from J; bases unmatched to any gene: 2. CDR1 and CDR2 from the germline V gene are SNHLY and FYNNEI. The CDR3 DNA sequence: TGTGCCAGCAGTGAAGCTCAGGGGGTCTACGAGCAGTACTTC. Protein product: CASSEAQGVYEQYF. Complete variable domain (other parts from reference TRBV2 and TRBJ2-7): EPEVTQTPSHQVTQMGQEVILRCVPISNHLYFYWYRQILGQKVEFLVSFYNNEISEKSEIFDDQFSVERPDGSNFTLKIRSTKLEDSAMYFCASSEAQGVYEQYFGPGTRLTVT.

This clone was counted a single time. This sequence joins TRBV27 and TRBJ2-7; D is perhaps TRBD1 (6 bases). There are 14 residues in the CDR3. Germline values: CDR1 MNHEY, CDR2 SMNVEV (reference sequence). Trimming left V 4 bases short and J 4 bases short, with 14 bases between. The CDR3 sequence: CASSSRDISYEQYF. CDR3 DNA sequence: TGTGCCAGCAGTTCCCGGGACATCTCATACGAGCAGTACTTC.

The chain carries TRBV4-2 and TRBJ1-4; perhaps TRBD1 as D (6 bases). CDR1 is LGHNA, CDR2 YNFKEQ, per germline. The CDR3 spans 17 residues. Between the trimmed V and J ends, which lost 0 bases and 4 bases, there was a span of 15 bases. CDR3 in DNA: TGTGCCAGCAGCCAAGATCGTACAGGGCTGAATAATGAAAAACTGTTTTTT. Translated, it gives CASSQDRTGLNNEKLFF.

This clone appeared a few times. The rearrangement links TRBV4-3 to TRBJ2-7; TRBD2 is a possible D gene (5 bases). V lost 0 bases to trimming and J lost 0 bases, with 9 bases between them. CDR3 length equals 15 residues. Germline-derived CDR1 and CDR2 are LGHNA and YSLEER. CDR3 nucleotides: TGCGCCAGCAGCCAAGAAGGCGACTACTCCTACGAGCAGTACTTC. Its protein is CASSQEGDYSYEQYF.

The chain links TRBV11-1 to TRBJ1-3; D uncertain. Trimming left V 2 bases short and J 4 bases short, with 3 bases between. The CDR3 has 12 amino acids. From germline, CDR1 is SGHAT and CDR2 FQDESV (reference sequence). CDR3 amino acids: CASSLPGNTIYF. The CDR3 region has the DNA TGTGCCAGCAGCTTACCGGGAAACACCATATATTTT.

The rearrangement links TRBV7-9 to TRBJ2-1, with 8 bases lining up with TRBD2. J gave up 0 bases and V 5 bases, and 9 bases lay outside the gene matches. CDR1 is SEHNR, CDR2 FQNEAQ, per germline (reference sequence). The CDR3 contains 17 residues. The CDR3 DNA sequence: TGTGCCAGCAGCGACGGACTAGCCATCGTCTCCTACAATGAGCAGTTCTTC. Translating it yields CASSDGLAIVSYNEQFF. The whole variable domain, filled in from reference TRBV7-9 and TRBJ2-1, reads DTGVSQNPRHKITKRGQNVTFRCDPISEHNRLYWYRQTLGQGPEFLTYFQNEAQLEKSRLLSDRFSAERPKGSFSTLEIQRTEQGDSAMYLCASSDGLAIVSYNEQFFGPGTRLTVL.

This clone was observed a handful of times. V is TRBV5-6 and J is TRBJ1-2; D is unresolved. The CDR3 extends over 11 amino acids. Trimming removed 3 bases at V and 7 bases at J, with 7 bases between. In germline, CDR1 is SGHDT, CDR2 YYEEEE. CDR3 protein: CASSSGSGYTF. The CDR3 bases are TGTGCCAGCAGCTCGGGATCTGGCTACACCTTC.

J is TRBJ2-1 and V is TRBV9, with 11 positions matching TRBD2. V dropped 0 bases and J dropped 10; count of bases not matched to a gene: 6. Germline V gene data show CDR1 as SGDLS and CDR2 as YYNGEE. This CDR3 comprises 15 residues. The CDR3 sequence is CASSVEGSGRAEQFF. The CDR3 DNA follows: TGTGCCAGCAGCGTAGAGGGTAGCGGGAGGGCAGAGCAGTTCTTC.

The chain is built from TRBV30 and TRBJ2-3; D remains unclear. V lost 5 bases and J lost 2, with 5 bases in between. This CDR3 region has 11 residues. CDR1 GTSNPN and CDR2 SVGIG come from the germline V gene (reference sequence). The CDR3: CAWVFTDTQYF. The CDR3 DNA follows: TGTGCCTGGGTATTCACAGATACGCAGTATTTT.

The chain joins TRBV30 to TRBJ2-7; tentatively, D is TRBD1 (6 bases). Trimming shortened V by 0 bases and J by 5 bases, and 14 bases separated the two germline ends. Looked up from germline, CDR1 is GTSNPN and CDR2 is SVGIG (reference sequence). The CDR3 runs 14 residues. The CDR3 region is CAWSVGQGLNEQYF. CDR3 bases: TGTGCCTGGAGTGTTGGGCAGGGGCTCAACGAGCAGTACTTC.

This chain joins TRBV7-2 and TRBJ1-1; D unclear. The CDR3 consists of 12 residues. CDR1 and CDR2 (germline): SGHTA, FQGNSA. Deletions cut 9 bases from V and 2 bases from J, with 10 bases between. The CDR3 protein is CASPTPNTEAFF. DNA of the CDR3: TGTGCCAGTCCGACACCTAACACTGAAGCTTTCTTT.